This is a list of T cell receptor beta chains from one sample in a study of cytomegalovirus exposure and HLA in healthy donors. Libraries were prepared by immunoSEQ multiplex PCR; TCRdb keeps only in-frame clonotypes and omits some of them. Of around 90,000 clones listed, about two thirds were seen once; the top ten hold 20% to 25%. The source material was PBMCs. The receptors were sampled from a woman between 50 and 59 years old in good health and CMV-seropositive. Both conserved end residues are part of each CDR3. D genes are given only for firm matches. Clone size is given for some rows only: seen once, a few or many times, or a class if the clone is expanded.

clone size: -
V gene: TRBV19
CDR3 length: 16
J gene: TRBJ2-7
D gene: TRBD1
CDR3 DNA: TGTGCCAGTAGCAAAAGGCGGGGACAGGGAAGCGACGAGCAGTACTTC
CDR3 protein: CASSKRRGQGSDEQYF

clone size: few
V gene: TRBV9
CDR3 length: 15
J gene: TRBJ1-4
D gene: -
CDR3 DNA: TGTGCCAGCAGCGCCTCCTCCGGTCTTAATGAAAAACTGTTTTTT
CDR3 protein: CASSASSGLNEKLFF

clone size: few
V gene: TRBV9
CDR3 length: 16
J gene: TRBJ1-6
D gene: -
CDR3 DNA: TGTGCCAGCAGCCCTCTCGGGACTGGGGGAAATTCACCCCTCCACTTT
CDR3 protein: CASSPLGTGGNSPLHF

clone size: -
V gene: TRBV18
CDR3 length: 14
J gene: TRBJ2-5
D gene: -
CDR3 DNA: TGTGCCAGCTCAACCAACAGGGTTCAAGAGACCCAGTACTTC
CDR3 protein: CASSTNRVQETQYF

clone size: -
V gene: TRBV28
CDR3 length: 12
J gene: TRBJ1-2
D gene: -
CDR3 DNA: TGTGCCAGCAGTTTTGGGCAAGATGGCTACACCTTC
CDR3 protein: CASSFGQDGYTF

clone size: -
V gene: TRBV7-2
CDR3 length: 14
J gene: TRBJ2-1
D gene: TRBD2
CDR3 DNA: TGTGCCAGCAGCTTAGGGGGACTAGCGAATGAGCAGTTCTTC
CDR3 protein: CASSLGGLANEQFF

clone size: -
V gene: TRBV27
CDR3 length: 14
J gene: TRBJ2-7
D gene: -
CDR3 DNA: TGTGCCAGCAGTTTATCTACAGGGAACCACGAGCAGTACTTC
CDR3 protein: CASSLSTGNHEQYF

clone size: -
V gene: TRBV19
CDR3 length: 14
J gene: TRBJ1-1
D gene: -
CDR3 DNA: TGTGCCAGTAGCCCAAATCCTAGAGGCACTGAAGCTTTCTTT
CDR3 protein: CASSPNPRGTEAFF

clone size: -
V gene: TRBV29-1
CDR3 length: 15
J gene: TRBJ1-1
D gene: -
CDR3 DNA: TGCAGCGTTGAGGCGGGAAGAGGGCTGGCGGTTGAAGCTTTCTTT
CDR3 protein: CSVEAGRGLAVEAFF

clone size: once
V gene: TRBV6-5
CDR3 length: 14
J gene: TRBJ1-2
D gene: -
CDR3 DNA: TGTGCCAGCAGCCGGGGGGCAAAACGACATGGCTACACCTTC
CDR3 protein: CASSRGAKRHGYTF

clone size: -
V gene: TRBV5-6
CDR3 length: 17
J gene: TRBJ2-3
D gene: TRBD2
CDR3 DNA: TGTGCCAGCAGCTCCCCCGGGGGGCGGGGGGCCTGGGATACGCAGTATTTT
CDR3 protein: CASSSPGGRGAWDTQYF

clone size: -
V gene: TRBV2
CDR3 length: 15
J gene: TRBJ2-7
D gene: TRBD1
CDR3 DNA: TGTGCCACCAAGCGGGACAGGGATATTTGGTACGAGCAGTACTTC
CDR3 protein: CATKRDRDIWYEQYF

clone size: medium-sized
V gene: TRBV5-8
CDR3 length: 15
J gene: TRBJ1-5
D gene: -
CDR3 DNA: TGTGCCAGCAGCTTGGATGGGGCAAGCAATCAGCCCCAGCATTTT
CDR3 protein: CASSLDGASNQPQHF

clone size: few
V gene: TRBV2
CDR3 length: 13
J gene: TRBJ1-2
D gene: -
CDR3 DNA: TGTGCCAGCAAGAGAGTAGCGGAGTATGGCTACACCTTC
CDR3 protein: CASKRVAEYGYTF

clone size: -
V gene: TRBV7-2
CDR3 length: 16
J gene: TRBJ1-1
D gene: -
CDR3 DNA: TGTGCCAGCAGTCCAACCTCCAGGGGAAAGAACACTGAAGCTTTCTTT
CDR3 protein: CASSPTSRGKNTEAFF

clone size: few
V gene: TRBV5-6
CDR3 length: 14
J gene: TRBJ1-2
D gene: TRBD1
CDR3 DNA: TGTGCCAGCAGGGGCGCCGGGACAGGCCTCGGCTACACCTTC
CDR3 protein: CASRGAGTGLGYTF